What follows are 12 T cell receptor beta chains derived from one specimen sequenced in a study of CD8 T cells in ankylosing spondylitis. A single record per CDR3 protein comes from TCRdb applying MiXCR to the 5' RACE reads. This repertoire shows roughly 140,000 distinct CDR3 sequences, under 55% found once; its top ten account for around 15%. Input material: synovial fluid, either unsorted or a sorted T cell fraction (not recorded which). These receptors all come from a male donor with ankylosing spondylitis.

This chain uses TRBV12-3 or TRBV12-4 with TRBJ1-2; 7 bases agree with TRBD1. V was pared by 6 bases and J by 3 bases, with 4 bases of the junction left unmatched. The CDR3 totals 13 residues. CDR3 protein: CASRRQGYYGYTF. The CDR3 DNA follows: TGTGCCAGCAGAAGACAGGGCTACTATGGCTACACCTTC.

V gene TRBV6-5 combines with J gene TRBJ2-7; TRBD2 agrees at 11 bases. The CDR3 totals 18 residues. Germline CDR1 reads MNHEY; CDR2 reads SVGAGI. Trimming at V came to 0 bases and at J to 7 bases, leaving 14 bases not matched to a gene. This chain's CDR3 is CASSYSLLLGLAAWEQYF. In nucleotides, the CDR3 is TGTGCCAGCAGTTACTCATTGCTGCTGGGACTAGCGGCATGGGAGCAGTACTTC.

The rearrangement uses TRBV9 and TRBJ1-1, with a tentative D call TRBD1 (5 bases). Trimming took 1 base from V and 2 from J, leaving 12 bases between them. CDR3 length: 15 amino acids. Germline V gene sequence: CDR1 SGDLS, CDR2 YYNGEE. The CDR3 protein is CASSVSKGHNTEAFF. In nucleotides, the CDR3 is TGTGCCAGCAGCGTAAGTAAGGGGCATAACACTGAAGCTTTCTTT.

As concerns this clonotype: Sequence at one end of the junction differs from germline and may be a read error. The chain employs TRBV6-2 or TRBV6-3 and TRBJ2-5; the match to TRBD2 covers 16 bases. Germline V gene data show CDR1 as MNHEY and CDR2 as SVGEGT. The CDR3 is 22 residues long. CDR3 loop: CASTLLGLAGGPKARYQETQYF. The CDR3 nucleotides are TGTGCCAGCACACTCCTGGGACTAGCGGGAGGGCCTAAGGCCAGGTACCAAGAGACGCAGTACTTC.

The CDR3 reads CASSSTGYGYTF. For the CDR3, the DNA is TGTGCCAGCAGTTCGACAGGTTATGGCTACACCTTC. The rearrangement joins TRBV28 to TRBJ1-2; TRBD1 might be the D (6 bases). Germline CDR1 is MDHEN and CDR2 is SYDVKM. This CDR3 spans 12 amino acids. V gave up 4 bases and J gave up 5 bases, with 8 bases separating them.

The chain links TRBV6-4 to TRBJ2-3; 8 bases are shared with TRBD1. This CDR3 has 15 residues. V gave up 6 bases and J gave up 4 bases; unmatched junction bases: 9. Germline V gene sequence: CDR1 MRHNA, CDR2 SNTAGT. The CDR3 DNA reads as TGTGCCAGCAGCGAGACAGGGGTTGATGCAGATACGCAGTATTTT. Its translation: CASSETGVDADTQYF.

This chain links TRBV12-3 or TRBV12-4 with TRBJ1-2, with D unresolved. The CDR3 extends over 15 amino acids. V lost 3 bases to trimming and J lost 4 bases, with 15 bases between them. DNA of the CDR3: TGTGCCAGCAGTTTCCTCCCCCTGGTGTTCTATGGCTACACCTTC. Protein sequence: CASSFLPLVFYGYTF.

The V gene is TRBV4-1, the J gene TRBJ1-1; D call uncertain. Deletions cut 1 base from V and 1 base from J, with 7 bases between. Germline V gene data show CDR1 as MGHRA and CDR2 as YSYEKL. The CDR3 consists of 14 residues. The CDR3 loop reads CASSQGLGNTEAFF. The CDR3, as DNA: TGCGCCAGCAGCCAAGGGCTAGGGAACACTGAAGCTTTCTTT.

This clonotype has a count of ten or more. The chain joins TRBV10-3 to TRBJ1-2, with D possibly matching TRBD1 (5 bases). The V and J ends lost 8 bases and 3 bases respectively, with 16 bases between them. In germline, CDR1 is ENHRY, CDR2 SYGVKD. The CDR3 contains 14 residues. The CDR3 nucleotides read TGTGCCATCGGGGACCCGAGGGGTTACTATGGCTACACCTTC. As protein: CAIGDPRGYYGYTF.

The chain combines TRBV4-1 with TRBJ1-3, with D unclear. Germline V gene lookup returns CDR1 MGHRA and CDR2 YSYEKL. V lost 0 bases and J 1 base, leaving 10 bases between the germline ends. This CDR3 region has 16 residues. In nucleotides, the CDR3 is TGCGCCAGCAGCCAAGACAACGGTCGATCTGGAAACACCATATATTTT. This gives the protein CASSQDNGRSGNTIYF.

This clonotype was counted between two and nine times. V gene TRBV4-1 combines with J gene TRBJ2-7; the D call may be TRBD1 or TRBD2 (5 bases each). CDR3 length: 15 residues. Germline V gene sequence: CDR1 MGHRA, CDR2 YSYEKL. V lost 0 bases and J lost 1, with 10 bases in between. The CDR3 region has the DNA TGCGCCAGCAGCCAAGAGGCAGGGAGTTCCTACGAGCAGTACTTC. This codes for CASSQEAGSSYEQYF.

The chain links TRBV27 to TRBJ2-7, with D unresolved. CDR1 is MNHEY and CDR2 is SMNVEV in the germline V gene (reference sequence). This CDR3 spans 13 amino acids. With 2 bases removed from V and 6 bases from J, the gap between germline ends came to 11 bases. CDR3 DNA sequence: TGTGCCAGCAGTTTAGTTCCGGGCTCCGAGCAGTACTTC. Translation: CASSLVPGSEQYF.